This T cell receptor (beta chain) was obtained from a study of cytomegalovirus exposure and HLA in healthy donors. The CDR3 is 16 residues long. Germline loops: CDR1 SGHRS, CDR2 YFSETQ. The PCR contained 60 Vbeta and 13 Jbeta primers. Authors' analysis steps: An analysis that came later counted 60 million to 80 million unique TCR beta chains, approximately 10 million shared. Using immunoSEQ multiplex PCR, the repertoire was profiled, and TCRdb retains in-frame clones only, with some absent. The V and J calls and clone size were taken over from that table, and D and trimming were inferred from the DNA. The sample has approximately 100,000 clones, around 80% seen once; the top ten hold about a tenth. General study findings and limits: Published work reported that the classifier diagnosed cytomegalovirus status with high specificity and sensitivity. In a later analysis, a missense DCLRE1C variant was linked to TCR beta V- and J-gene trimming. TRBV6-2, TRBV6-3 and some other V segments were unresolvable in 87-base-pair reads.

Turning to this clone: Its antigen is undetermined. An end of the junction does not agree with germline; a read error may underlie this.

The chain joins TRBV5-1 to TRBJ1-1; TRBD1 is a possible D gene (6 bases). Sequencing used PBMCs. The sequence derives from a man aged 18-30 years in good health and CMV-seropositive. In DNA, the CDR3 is TGCGCCAGCCGCTTGGACAAGGACAGAAGTAGCACTGAAGCTTTCTTT. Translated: CASRLDKDRSSTEAFF.